This TCR beta chain derives from a study of T cell responses to AZD1222 COVID-19 vaccine. Sequenced by immunoSEQ multiplex PCR; TCRdb stores in-frame clones only, minus some. The table lists approximately 130,000 clones, 85% to 95% of them singletons. The sample holds one count of this clone. This clonotype was sampled from an adult in good health. The sample was peripheral blood, taken on day 0 of AZD1222 vaccination.

CDR3 loop: CASSKGRIQEKLFF. The CDR3 DNA is TGTGCCAGTAGTAAAGGACGGATTCAGGAAAAACTGTTTTTT. The chain has TRBV19 and TRBJ1-4; D is unresolved. V lost 4 bases and J lost 8, with 14 bases in between. Germline V gene sequence: CDR1 LNHDA, CDR2 SQIVND (reference sequence). This CDR3 region has 14 residues. The full variable domain, with the rest looked up from reference TRBV19 and TRBJ1-4, is DGGITQSPKYLFRKEGQNVTLSCEQNLNHDAMYWYRQDPGQGLRLIYYSQIVNDFQKGDIAEGYSVSREKKESFPLTVTSAQKNPTAFYLCASSKGRIQEKLFFGSGTQLSVL.